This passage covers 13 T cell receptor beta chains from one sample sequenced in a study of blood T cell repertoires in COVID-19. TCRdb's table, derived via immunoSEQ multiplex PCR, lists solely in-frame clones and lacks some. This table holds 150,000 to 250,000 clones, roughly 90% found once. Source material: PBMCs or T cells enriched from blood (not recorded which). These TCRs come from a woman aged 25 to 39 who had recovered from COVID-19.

CDR3 bases: TGTGCCAGCAGCTTATCTGGAGGCCGGGGGGGCTACACCTTC. It translates to CASSLSGGRGGYTF. The rearrangement links TRBV7-9 to TRBJ1-2, with D possibly TRBD1 on 5 matching bases. V was trimmed by 2 bases and J by 8 bases, leaving 15 bases between them. Looked up from germline, CDR1 is SEHNR and CDR2 is FQNEAQ (reference sequence). The CDR3 covers 14 residues.

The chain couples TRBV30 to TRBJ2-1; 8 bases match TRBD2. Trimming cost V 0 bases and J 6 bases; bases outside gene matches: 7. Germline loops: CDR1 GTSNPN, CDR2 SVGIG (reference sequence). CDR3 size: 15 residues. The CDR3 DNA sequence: TGTGCCTGGAGTGTAAAGGCGGGAGGAGTCAATGAGCAGTTCTTC. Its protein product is CAWSVKAGGVNEQFF. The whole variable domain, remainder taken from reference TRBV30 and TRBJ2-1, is SQTIHQWPATLVQPVGSPLSLECTVEGTSNPNLYWYRQAAGRGLQLLFYSVGIGQISSEVPQNLSASRPQDRQFILSSKKLLLSDSGFYLCAWSVKAGGVNEQFFGPGTRLTVL.

This CDR3 reads CASSITGGSGDYGYTF. The CDR3 DNA reads TGTGCCAGTAGTATTACGGGAGGGTCTGGAGACTATGGCTACACCTTC. The chain employs TRBV19 and TRBJ1-2, with D unresolved. The V end was cut by 3 bases, the J end by 3 bases, with 17 bases between. The CDR3 sequence is 16 residues long. Germline CDR1 LNHDA, CDR2 SQIVND (reference sequence).

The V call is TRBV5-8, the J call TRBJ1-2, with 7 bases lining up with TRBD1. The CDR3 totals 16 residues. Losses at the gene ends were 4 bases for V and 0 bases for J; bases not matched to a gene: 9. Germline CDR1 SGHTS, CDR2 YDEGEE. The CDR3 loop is CASSPLGQRANYGYTF. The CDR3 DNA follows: TGTGCCAGCAGCCCACTGGGACAGAGGGCTAACTATGGCTACACCTTC.

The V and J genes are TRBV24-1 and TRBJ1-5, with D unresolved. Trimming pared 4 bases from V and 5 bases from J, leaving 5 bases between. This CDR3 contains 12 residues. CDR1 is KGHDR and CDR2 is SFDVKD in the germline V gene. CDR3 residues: CATSDSDQPQHF. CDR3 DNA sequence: TGTGCCACCAGTGACAGTGATCAGCCCCAGCATTTT.

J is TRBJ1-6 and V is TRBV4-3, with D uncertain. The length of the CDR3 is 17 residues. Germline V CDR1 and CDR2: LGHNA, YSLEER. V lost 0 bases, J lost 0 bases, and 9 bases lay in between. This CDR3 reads CASSQDVPNSYNSPLHF. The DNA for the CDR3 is TGCGCCAGCAGCCAAGATGTGCCTAACTCCTATAATTCACCCCTCCACTTT.

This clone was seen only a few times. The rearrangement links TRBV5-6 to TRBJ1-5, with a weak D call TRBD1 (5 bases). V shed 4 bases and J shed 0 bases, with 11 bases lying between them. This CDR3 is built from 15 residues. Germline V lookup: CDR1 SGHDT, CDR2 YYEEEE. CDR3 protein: CASSLGVNSNQPQHF. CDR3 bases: TGTGCCAGCAGCCTAGGGGTAAATAGCAATCAGCCCCAGCATTTT. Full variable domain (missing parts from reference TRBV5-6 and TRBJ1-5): DAGVTQSPTHLIKTRGQQVTLRCSPKSGHDTVSWYQQALGQGPQFIFQYYEEEERQRGNFPDRFSGHQFPNYSSELNVNALLLGDSALYLCASSLGVNSNQPQHFGDGTRLSIL.

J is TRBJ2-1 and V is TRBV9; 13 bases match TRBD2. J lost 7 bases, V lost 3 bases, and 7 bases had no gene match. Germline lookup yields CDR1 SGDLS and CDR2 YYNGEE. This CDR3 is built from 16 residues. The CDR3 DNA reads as TGTGCCAGCAGCGGCGGTCGGACTAGCGGGAGAAATGAGCAGTTCTTC. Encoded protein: CASSGGRTSGRNEQFF.

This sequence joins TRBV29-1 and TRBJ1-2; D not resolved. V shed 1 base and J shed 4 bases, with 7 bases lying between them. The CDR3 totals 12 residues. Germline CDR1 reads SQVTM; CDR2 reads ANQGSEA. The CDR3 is CSVEGSSYGYTF. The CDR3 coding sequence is TGCAGCGTTGAAGGTTCCAGCTATGGCTACACCTTC. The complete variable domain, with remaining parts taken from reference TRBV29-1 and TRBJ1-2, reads SAVISQKPSRDICQRGTSLTIQCQVDSQVTMMFWYRQQPGQSLTLIATANQGSEATYESGFVIDKFPISRPNLTFSTLTVSNMSPEDSSIYLCSVEGSSYGYTFGSGTRLTVV.

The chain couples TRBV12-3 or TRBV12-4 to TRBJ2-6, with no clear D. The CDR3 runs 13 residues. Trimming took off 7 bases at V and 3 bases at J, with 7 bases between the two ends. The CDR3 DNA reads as TGTGCCAGCACCAGAGGTGGGGCCAACGTCCTGACTTTC. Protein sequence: CASTRGGANVLTF.

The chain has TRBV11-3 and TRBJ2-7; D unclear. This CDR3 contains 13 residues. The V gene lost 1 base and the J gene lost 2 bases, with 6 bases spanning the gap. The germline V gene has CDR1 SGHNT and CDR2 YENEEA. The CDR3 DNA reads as TGTGCCAGCAGCTTAGCTACCCCCTACGAGCAGTACTTC. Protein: CASSLATPYEQYF. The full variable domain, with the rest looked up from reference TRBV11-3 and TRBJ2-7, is EAGVVQSPRYKIIEKKQPVAFWCNPISGHNTLYWYLQNLGQGPELLIRYENEEAVDDSQLPKDRFSAERLKGVDSTLKIQPAELGDSAVYLCASSLATPYEQYFGPGTRLTVT.

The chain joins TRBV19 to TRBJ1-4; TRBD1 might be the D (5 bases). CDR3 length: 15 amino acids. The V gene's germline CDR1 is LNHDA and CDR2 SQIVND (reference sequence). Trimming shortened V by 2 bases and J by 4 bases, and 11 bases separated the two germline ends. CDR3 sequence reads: CASSISGDHNEKLFF. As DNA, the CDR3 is TGTGCCAGTAGTATATCGGGGGACCATAATGAAAAACTGTTTTTT. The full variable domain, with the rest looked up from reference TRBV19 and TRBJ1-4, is DGGITQSPKYLFRKEGQNVTLSCEQNLNHDAMYWYRQDPGQGLRLIYYSQIVNDFQKGDIAEGYSVSREKKESFPLTVTSAQKNPTAFYLCASSISGDHNEKLFFGSGTQLSVL.

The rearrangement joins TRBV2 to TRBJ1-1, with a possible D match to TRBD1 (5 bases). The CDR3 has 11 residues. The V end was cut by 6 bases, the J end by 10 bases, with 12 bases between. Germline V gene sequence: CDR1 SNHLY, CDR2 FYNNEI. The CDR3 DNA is TGTGCCAGCAGCGTGGGACTGGGAGCTTTCTTT. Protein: CASSVGLGAFF.